This T cell receptor beta chain was profiled in a study of blood T cell repertoires in COVID-19. Produced via immunoSEQ multiplex PCR; TCRdb's table is partial and in-frame only. The repertoire has around 170,000 clones, 74% of them found once; the top ten carry about 3%. This clone was detected only once. V gave up 5 bases and J gave up 1 base; unmatched junction bases: 5. The germline CDR1 and CDR2 sequences are SGHRS and YFSETQ. The CDR3 sequence is 14 residues long. The source material was peripheral blood. The chain joins TRBV5-1 to TRBJ1-1; TRBD1 matches at 7 bases. The TCR comes from a woman of 80 years or more with acute or convalescent COVID-19. CDR3 region: CASSEDRPNTEAFF. DNA of the CDR3: TGCGCCAGCAGTGAGGACAGGCCGAACACTGAAGCTTTCTTT. Full variable domain (outside the CDR3, taken from reference TRBV5-1 and TRBJ1-1): KAGVTQTPRYLIKTRGQQVTLSCSPISGHRSVSWYQQTPGQGLQFLFEYFSETQRNKGNFPGRFSGRQFSNSRSEMNVSTLELGDSALYLCASSEDRPNTEAFFGQGTRLTVV.